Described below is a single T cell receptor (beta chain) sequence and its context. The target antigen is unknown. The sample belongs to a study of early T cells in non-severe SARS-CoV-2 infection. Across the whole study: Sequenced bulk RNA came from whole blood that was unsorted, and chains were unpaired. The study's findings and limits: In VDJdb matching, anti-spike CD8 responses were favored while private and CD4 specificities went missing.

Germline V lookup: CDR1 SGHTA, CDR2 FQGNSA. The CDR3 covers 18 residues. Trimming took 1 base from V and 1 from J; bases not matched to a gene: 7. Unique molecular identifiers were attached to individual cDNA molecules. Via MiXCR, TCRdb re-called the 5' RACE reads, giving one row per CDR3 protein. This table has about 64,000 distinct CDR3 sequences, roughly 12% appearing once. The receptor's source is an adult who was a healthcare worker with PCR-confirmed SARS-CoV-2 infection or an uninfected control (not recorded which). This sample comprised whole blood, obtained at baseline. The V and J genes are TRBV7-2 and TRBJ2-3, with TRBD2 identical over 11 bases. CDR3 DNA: TGTGCCAGCAGCTTAGTCGTAGTTAGCGGGGGGGGCACAGATACGCAGTATTTT. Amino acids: CASSLVVVSGGGTDTQYF.